The clone carrying this T cell receptor beta chain was counted between two and nine times. The antigen is not known. Cells sorted as Tregs were CD4+, CD25+ and CD127-/low. Notes on the study in general: The TCR gene usage of tumor memory CD4+ T cells clustered together with blood and lymph node memory CD4+ cells and with lymph node naive CD4+ cells. Larger-cohort validation covered only one TCR beta V-J rearrangement. Greatest tumor Treg TCR overlap was with tumor naive CD4+ cells.

After constant-region reverse-primer amplification, full-length variable regions underwent semi-nested PCR with Nested Universal Primer A. TCRdb redid the calling of the 5' RACE reads with MiXCR, one entry per CDR3 protein. This table holds about 9,000 distinct CDR3 sequences, around 44% found once. V lost 6 bases to trimming and J lost 5 bases, with 21 bases between them. The CDR3 length is 16 residues. Per the germline V gene, CDR1 is SGHRS and CDR2 is YFSETQ. This receptor was taken from a female donor with breast cancer. Source material: Tregs sorted from a lymph node. The chain carries TRBV5-1 and TRBJ2-1, with D possibly TRBD2 on 6 matching bases. The CDR3 loop reads CASTDRDSLLNNEQFF. CDR3 bases: TGCGCCAGCACGGATCGGGACTCCCTACTAAACAATGAGCAGTTCTTC. Full variable domain (rest looked up from reference TRBV5-1 and TRBJ2-1): KAGVTQTPRYLIKTRGQQVTLSCSPISGHRSVSWYQQTPGQGLQFLFEYFSETQRNKGNFPGRFSGRQFSNSRSEMNVSTLELGDSALYLCASTDRDSLLNNEQFFGPGTRLTVL.